This T cell receptor (beta chain) comes out of a study of OX40 agonist ivuxolimab in advanced cancers. Study overall: Checkpoint inhibitors had been given previously to roughly 40% of patients. Two patients with cutaneous melanoma and one with hepatocellular carcinoma, three in total, showed partial responses. The study, taken as a whole, reports: CD4+ and CD8+ blood T cells expanded clonally by week 6 at 0.1 to 3.0 mg/kg.

Autoimmune disease history or systemic immunosuppression was exclusionary. V lost 4 bases to trimming and J lost 3 bases; unmatched junction nucleotides: 6. This CDR3 has 14 amino acids. The germline V gene has CDR1 SGHRS and CDR2 YFSETQ. Turning to this clone: Antigen unknown.

The table came from immunoSEQ multiplex PCR; TCRdb's copy has only in-frame clones and leaves some out. This table holds about 45,000 clones, 80% found once. The material sequenced was CD4+ or CD8+ T cells sorted from blood, taken in a trial of the OX40 agonist ivuxolimab. The sequence derives from an adult with an advanced solid tumor such as melanoma, head and neck, liver or kidney cancer. The J gene is TRBJ2-5, the V gene TRBV5-1; 7 nucleotides match TRBD2. The CDR3 protein is CASSQGLEKETQYF. The CDR3 region has the DNA TGCGCCAGCAGCCAAGGACTAGAGAAAGAGACCCAGTACTTC.